This is a list of T cell receptor beta chains from one sample in a study of control samples from healthy donors and cancer patients. This table comes from immunoSEQ multiplex PCR, and its TCRdb copy is limited to in-frame clones, with some not included. The sample consists of around 200,000 clones, 91% of them appearing once. Sequencing input: blood. These receptors came from a woman in her twenties or thirties in good health. CDR3s include the opening cysteine and the closing phenylalanine or tryptophan. Fields, in order: clone size, D gene, V gene, J gene, CDR3 DNA, CDR3 protein. D genes are given only for firm matches. Size is omitted from some rows. Given values are once, few, many or a class for expanded clones.

clone_size: .
d_call: .
v_call: TRBV12-5
j_call: TRBJ2-3
cdr3_nt: TGTGCTAGTGGTTTGGTACGGGCAGGAAAATACACAGATACGCAGTATTTT
cdr3_aa: CASGLVRAGKYTDTQYF

clone_size: .
d_call: TRBD2
v_call: TRBV18
j_call: TRBJ2-7
cdr3_nt: TGTGCCAGCTCACCACCGCGCCGCTCCGGCGGGAGCTACTACGAGCAGTACTTC
cdr3_aa: CASSPPRRSGGSYYEQYF

clone_size: once
d_call: TRBD1
v_call: TRBV19
j_call: TRBJ1-2
cdr3_nt: TGTGCCAGTAGTATAGTGAGGTTGGGACAGGGCAACTATGGCTACACCTTC
cdr3_aa: CASSIVRLGQGNYGYTF

clone_size: .
d_call: TRBD1
v_call: TRBV7-9
j_call: TRBJ1-4
cdr3_nt: TGTGCCAGCAGAGGGGACAGACAAAATGAAAAACTGTTTTTT
cdr3_aa: CASRGDRQNEKLFF

clone_size: .
d_call: .
v_call: TRBV7-9
j_call: TRBJ1-3
cdr3_nt: TGTGCCAGCAGCTTAGAGGGAGGCAGGGCTGGAAACACCATATATTTT
cdr3_aa: CASSLEGGRAGNTIYF

clone_size: .
d_call: .
v_call: TRBV7-3
j_call: TRBJ2-5
cdr3_nt: TGTGCCAGCAGCTTAGGGCAAGAGACCCAGTACTTC
cdr3_aa: CASSLGQETQYF

clone_size: .
d_call: TRBD2
v_call: TRBV24-1
j_call: TRBJ2-5
cdr3_nt: TGTGCCACCCAGGGACTAGGGGGCCAAGAGACCCAGTACTTC
cdr3_aa: CATQGLGGQETQYF

clone_size: .
d_call: TRBD2
v_call: TRBV6-5
j_call: TRBJ2-3
cdr3_nt: TGTGCCAGCAGTAGGGCTAGCGGGAGGCCAGATACGCAGTATTTT
cdr3_aa: CASSRASGRPDTQYF

clone_size: .
d_call: .
v_call: TRBV21-1
j_call: TRBJ2-1
cdr3_nt: TGTGCCAGCAGCAAAGAGAGGCAGGGGGGAAATGAGCAGTTCTTC
cdr3_aa: CASSKERQGGNEQFF

clone_size: .
d_call: .
v_call: TRBV5-1
j_call: TRBJ1-3
cdr3_nt: TGCGCCAGCAGCTTGGGAGGGGCCTCTGGAAACACCATATATTTT
cdr3_aa: CASSLGGASGNTIYF

clone_size: .
d_call: .
v_call: TRBV19
j_call: TRBJ1-1
cdr3_nt: TGTGCCAGTAGAGACAGGAACACTGAAGCTTTCTTT
cdr3_aa: CASRDRNTEAFF

clone_size: .
d_call: TRBD1
v_call: TRBV2
j_call: TRBJ1-5
cdr3_nt: TGTGCCAGCAGTGAAGGCAGGGGGCAGCCCCAGCATTTT
cdr3_aa: CASSEGRGQPQHF

clone_size: .
d_call: .
v_call: TRBV6-5
j_call: TRBJ2-7
cdr3_nt: TGTGCCAGCAGGATCGCCGGGACACCCTACGAGCAGTACTTC
cdr3_aa: CASRIAGTPYEQYF

clone_size: .
d_call: TRBD2
v_call: TRBV6-4
j_call: TRBJ2-3
cdr3_nt: TGTGCCAGCAGCGTTACTAGCGGGGCCACAGATACGCAGTATTTT
cdr3_aa: CASSVTSGATDTQYF

clone_size: .
d_call: TRBD2
v_call: TRBV7-3
j_call: TRBJ2-2
cdr3_nt: TGTGCCAGCAGCTTAACTAGCGGGAGGGATACCGGGGAGCTGTTTTTT
cdr3_aa: CASSLTSGRDTGELFF

clone_size: .
d_call: .
v_call: TRBV25-1
j_call: TRBJ1-2
cdr3_nt: TGTGCCAGCAGTGAACCCCAGGGTATGGGGGGCTACACCTTC
cdr3_aa: CASSEPQGMGGYTF

clone_size: .
d_call: .
v_call: TRBV6-1
j_call: TRBJ1-1
cdr3_nt: TGTGCCAGCAGTGACGCCATAAACACTGAAGCTTTCTTT
cdr3_aa: CASSDAINTEAFF

clone_size: .
d_call: .
v_call: TRBV19
j_call: TRBJ1-2
cdr3_nt: TGTGCCAGTAGTATAGATGAGGGGACTTCACCTTATGGCTACACCTTC
cdr3_aa: CASSIDEGTSPYGYTF

clone_size: .
d_call: TRBD1
v_call: TRBV5-1
j_call: TRBJ1-6
cdr3_nt: TGCGCCAGCAGCTTGCGCTCCACCGGGACAGGGGACTCACCCCTCCACTTT
cdr3_aa: CASSLRSTGTGDSPLHF

clone_size: .
d_call: .
v_call: TRBV7-9
j_call: TRBJ2-7
cdr3_nt: TGTGCCAGCAGCATTAGGGGGAGAGCCTACGAGCAGTACTTC
cdr3_aa: CASSIRGRAYEQYF

clone_size: .
d_call: TRBD2
v_call: TRBV11-3
j_call: TRBJ2-1
cdr3_nt: TGTGCCAGCAGCAGCGGGGGTTGGAATGAGCAGTTCTTC
cdr3_aa: CASSSGGWNEQFF

clone_size: .
d_call: TRBD2
v_call: TRBV27
j_call: TRBJ2-7
cdr3_nt: TGTGCCAGCAGTTTCTCAGCGGGAGGGTACGAGCAGTACTTC
cdr3_aa: CASSFSAGGYEQYF

clone_size: .
d_call: .
v_call: TRBV18
j_call: TRBJ1-1
cdr3_nt: TGTGCCAGCTCACCACACGAGATGAACACTGAAGCTTTCTTT
cdr3_aa: CASSPHEMNTEAFF

clone_size: .
d_call: .
v_call: TRBV27
j_call: TRBJ2-3
cdr3_nt: TGTGCCAGCAGTTTGGGGGCAGGTAGCACAGATACGCAGTATTTT
cdr3_aa: CASSLGAGSTDTQYF

clone_size: .
d_call: .
v_call: TRBV10-3
j_call: TRBJ2-7
cdr3_nt: TGTGCCATCAGTGACCAGGTGAGGGGAGGCTACGAGCAGTACTTC
cdr3_aa: CAISDQVRGGYEQYF

clone_size: .
d_call: .
v_call: TRBV6-6
j_call: TRBJ2-1
cdr3_nt: TGTGCCAGCAGAGCCGACAGCAATGAGCAGTTCTTC
cdr3_aa: CASRADSNEQFF

clone_size: .
d_call: .
v_call: TRBV18
j_call: TRBJ1-4
cdr3_nt: TGTGCCAGCTCACCCCCGAACGGGCAGGTTTTTGAAAAACTGTTTTTT
cdr3_aa: CASSPPNGQVFEKLFF

clone_size: .
d_call: .
v_call: TRBV6-6
j_call: TRBJ2-5
cdr3_nt: TGTGCCAGCAGTTACAGGTCGGGGGAGACCCAGTACTTC
cdr3_aa: CASSYRSGETQYF

clone_size: .
d_call: TRBD1
v_call: TRBV29-1
j_call: TRBJ1-3
cdr3_nt: TGCAGCGTCGGGACAGGGGCTGGAAACACCATATATTTT
cdr3_aa: CSVGTGAGNTIYF

clone_size: .
d_call: .
v_call: TRBV25-1
j_call: TRBJ1-1
cdr3_nt: TGTGCCAGCAGTGAATACGGGTCTGAAGCTTTCTTT
cdr3_aa: CASSEYGSEAFF

clone_size: .
d_call: .
v_call: TRBV7-8
j_call: TRBJ2-7
cdr3_nt: TGTGCCAGCAGCATCCGGGACATCTACGAGCAGTACTTC
cdr3_aa: CASSIRDIYEQYF

clone_size: .
d_call: TRBD2
v_call: TRBV19
j_call: TRBJ2-1
cdr3_nt: TGTGCCAGTAGTATTTCTAGCGGGAGGGATGAGCAGTTCTTC
cdr3_aa: CASSISSGRDEQFF

clone_size: .
d_call: .
v_call: TRBV2
j_call: TRBJ1-2
cdr3_nt: TGTGCCAGCAGTAGGGGCGGCTACACCTTC
cdr3_aa: CASSRGGYTF

clone_size: .
d_call: .
v_call: TRBV6-6
j_call: TRBJ1-1
cdr3_nt: TGTGCCAGCAGGGATATGAACACTGAAGCTTTCTTT
cdr3_aa: CASRDMNTEAFF

clone_size: .
d_call: TRBD1
v_call: TRBV5-5
j_call: TRBJ2-2
cdr3_nt: TGTGCCAGCAGCTTGGAGACAGGGGTCAACACCGGGGAGCTGTTTTTT
cdr3_aa: CASSLETGVNTGELFF

clone_size: .
d_call: TRBD1
v_call: TRBV5-1
j_call: TRBJ1-6
cdr3_nt: TGCGCCAGCAGCCGACAGGGAACGGATAATTCACCCCTCCACTTT
cdr3_aa: CASSRQGTDNSPLHF

clone_size: once
d_call: .
v_call: TRBV12-3/TRBV12-4
j_call: TRBJ1-1
cdr3_nt: TGTGCCAGCAGTTTCCTCACTGAAGCTTTCTTT
cdr3_aa: CASSFLTEAFF

clone_size: .
d_call: .
v_call: TRBV5-4
j_call: TRBJ1-6
cdr3_nt: TGTGCCAGCAGCAGGGGGGATTCACCCCTCCACTTT
cdr3_aa: CASSRGDSPLHF

clone_size: .
d_call: TRBD2
v_call: TRBV7-3
j_call: TRBJ2-3
cdr3_nt: TGTGCCAGCAGCTTATCGGGGCTAGCGGGCACAGATACGCAGTATTTT
cdr3_aa: CASSLSGLAGTDTQYF

clone_size: .
d_call: .
v_call: TRBV7-9
j_call: TRBJ1-1
cdr3_nt: TGTGCCAGCAGCGGTCACGTGATGAACACTGAAGCTTTCTTT
cdr3_aa: CASSGHVMNTEAFF